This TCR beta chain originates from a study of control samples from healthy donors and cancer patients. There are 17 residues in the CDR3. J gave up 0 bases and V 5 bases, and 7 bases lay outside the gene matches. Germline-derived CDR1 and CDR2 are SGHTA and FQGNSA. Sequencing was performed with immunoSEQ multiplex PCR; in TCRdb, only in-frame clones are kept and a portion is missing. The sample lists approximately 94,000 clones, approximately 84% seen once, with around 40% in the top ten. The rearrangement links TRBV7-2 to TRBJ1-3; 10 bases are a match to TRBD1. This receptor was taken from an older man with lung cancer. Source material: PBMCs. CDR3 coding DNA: TGTGCCAGCAGCGCCGGTGGGACAGGGGTCTCTGGAAACACCATATATTTT. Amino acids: CASSAGGTGVSGNTIYF.